Shown below are 21 T cell receptor beta chains from a single sample sequenced in a study of CD8 T cells in ankylosing spondylitis. These receptors have no known antigen. TCRdb analysed the 5' RACE reads with MiXCR anew, one entry per CDR3 protein. The table has about 390,000 distinct CDR3 sequences, around 20% seen once. Study observations and caveats: Characteristic, it appeared, of ankylosing spondylitis blood was a TCR beta motif of roughly 8 highly homologous variants.

Material: blood, either unsorted or a sorted T cell fraction (not recorded which). These receptors were obtained from a male donor with ankylosing spondylitis.

This clonotype showed up just a few times. The J gene is TRBJ1-4, the V gene TRBV29-1; TRBD1 matches 8 bases. J lost 0 bases, V lost 7 bases, and 4 bases had no gene match. The CDR3 sequence is 14 residues long. Germline CDR1 is SQVTM and CDR2 is ANQGSEA. The CDR3 loop is CSAGGDPTNEKLFF. The CDR3 bases are TGCAGCGCAGGGGGCGATCCAACTAATGAAAAACTGTTTTTT.

This clonotype was seen more than once but under ten times. The chain uses TRBV9 and TRBJ1-5, with D possibly TRBD1 on 6 matching bases. This CDR3 spans 17 amino acids. With 0 bases removed from V and 4 bases from J, the gap between germline ends came to 17 bases. Looked up from germline, CDR1 is SGDLS and CDR2 is YYNGEE. CDR3 in amino acids: CASSVGEGRGHNQPQHF. The CDR3 nucleotides read TGTGCCAGCAGCGTAGGGGAGGGCAGGGGACATAATCAGCCCCAGCATTTT.

This clonotype has just a few counts. The rearrangement uses TRBV2 and TRBJ2-2; 9 bases agree with TRBD2. This CDR3 is 19 amino acids long. The germline V gene encodes CDR1 SNHLY and CDR2 FYNNEI. The V and J ends lost 7 bases and 4 bases, in that order; junction bases with no gene match: 19. The CDR3 protein is CASKPRGREGLVPTGELFF. The DNA for the CDR3 is TGTGCCAGCAAACCCCGTGGGCGGGAGGGCCTCGTTCCCACCGGGGAGCTGTTTTTT.

This clonotype was detected only a few times. The CDR3 protein is CAIIDIRPVGDTQYF. CDR3 DNA: TGTGCCATTATCGATATTCGCCCGGTCGGAGATACGCAGTATTTT. The chain uses TRBV12-3 or TRBV12-4 and TRBJ2-3; D is unresolved. This CDR3 comprises 15 residues. Trimming took 10 bases from V and 5 from J, leaving 22 bases between them.

V is TRBV6-1 and J is TRBJ1-3; possible D gene TRBD1, 5 bases. The length of the CDR3 is 17 residues. The V end lost 6 bases, the J end lost 0 bases, and 18 bases lay between the germline ends. Germline V CDR1 and CDR2: MNHNS, SASEGT. CDR3 sequence (DNA): TGTGCCAGCAGCCCCATGAGGGGCTACTACTCTGGAAACACCATATATTTT. This sequence encodes CASSPMRGYYSGNTIYF.

This rearrangement joins TRBV11-1 to TRBJ2-1; TRBD2 might be the D (5 bases). V dropped 2 bases and J dropped 2 bases, with 7 bases sitting between them. The CDR3 runs to 14 residues. The germline gives CDR1 SGHAT, CDR2 FQDESV (reference sequence). The CDR3 here is CASSLRGPYNEQFF. CDR3 DNA sequence: TGTGCCAGCAGCTTACGAGGGCCCTACAATGAGCAGTTCTTC.

The chain links TRBV19 to TRBJ2-5, with 10 bases that match TRBD2. The CDR3 loop spans 13 amino acids. Germline CDR1 reads LNHDA; CDR2 reads SQIVND (reference sequence). V trimming: 9 bases; J trimming: 3 bases; junction bases outside the gene matches: 4. The CDR3 region is CASGLAVKETQYF. The CDR3 nucleotides read TGTGCCAGCGGACTAGCGGTAAAAGAGACCCAGTACTTC.

This chain uses TRBV5-1 with TRBJ2-1; TRBD1 or TRBD2 may be the D gene (6 bases each). This CDR3 has 15 residues. CDR1 and CDR2 (germline): SGHRS, YFSETQ. V was clipped by 4 bases and J by 7 bases, with 18 bases between them. The chain's CDR3 is CASSPGAGWWNEQFF. The CDR3 nucleotides read TGCGCCAGCAGCCCGGGGGCGGGATGGTGGAATGAGCAGTTCTTC.

The table lists this clonotype with a count of one. The chain uses TRBV12-5 and TRBJ2-1, with TRBD2 matching over 15 bases. CDR1 LGHNT and CDR2 FRNRAP come from the germline V gene. This CDR3 has 19 residues. The V and J ends lost 2 bases and 7 bases, in that order; junction bases with no gene match: 12. CDR3 in DNA: TGTGCTAGTGGTTTGCCCCTCGGACTAGCGGGAGGGCCAAGGAATGAGCAGTTCTTC. Its translation: CASGLPLGLAGGPRNEQFF.

The sample holds a few counts of this clonotype. This chain links TRBV12-3 or TRBV12-4 with TRBJ2-1, with D perhaps being TRBD1 or TRBD2 (5 bases each). The CDR3 length is 17 residues. The V gene lost 6 bases and the J gene lost 5 bases, with 23 bases spanning the gap. The CDR3: CASSTAPGTPGHNEQFF. The CDR3 bases are TGTGCCAGCAGCACGGCTCCCGGGACCCCGGGGCACAATGAGCAGTTCTTC.

The chain uses TRBV6-5 and TRBJ1-1; D gene ambiguous. The CDR3 runs 14 residues. Trimming left V 0 bases short and J 0 bases short, with 5 bases between. Germline CDR1 MNHEY, CDR2 SVGAGI. CDR3 nucleotide sequence: TGTGCCAGCAGTTACTCCGCTATGAACACTGAAGCTTTCTTT. As protein: CASSYSAMNTEAFF.

The rearrangement links TRBV5-1 to TRBJ2-6, with 8 bases that match TRBD1. The CDR3 spans 18 residues. J was trimmed by 0 bases and V by 4 bases; bases with no gene match: 9. CDR1 SGHRS and CDR2 YFSETQ come from the germline V gene. The DNA for the CDR3 is TGCGCCAGCAGCGGCCCGACAGGGGCGGTCTCTGGGGCCAACGTCCTGACTTTC. It specifies CASSGPTGAVSGANVLTF.

This chain connects TRBV12-3 or TRBV12-4 to TRBJ1-5; D gene ambiguous. Trimming removed 6 bases from V and 1 base from J, with 10 bases in between. The CDR3 is 14 amino acids. The CDR3 DNA follows: TGTGCCAGCAGAAGGTCACTGAGCAATCAGCCCCAGCATTTT. Protein product: CASRRSLSNQPQHF.

This rearrangement joins TRBV12-3 or TRBV12-4 to TRBJ2-5, with D perhaps TRBD1 (5 bases). The CDR3 is 11 amino acids. The CDR3 loop is CATGARETQYF. The CDR3 nucleotides are TGTGCAACAGGTGCGCGAGAGACCCAGTACTTC.

This clonotype came up a few times. This rearrangement joins TRBV10-3 to TRBJ2-3, with 7 bases matching TRBD1. Germline assignment: CDR1 ENHRY and CDR2 SYGVKD. This CDR3 contains 17 residues. Trimming took 3 bases from V and 6 from J; bases not matched to a gene: 15. CDR3 in amino acids: CAISDDPSRDRGDTQYF. As DNA, the CDR3 is TGTGCCATCAGTGACGACCCGTCACGGGACAGAGGGGATACGCAGTATTTT.

This clonotype came up a few times. The chain links TRBV5-1 to TRBJ2-2; the D gene is possibly TRBD2 (5 bases). CDR1 is SGHRS, CDR2 YFSETQ, per germline. The CDR3 has 14 amino acids. The V end lost 0 bases, the J end lost 6 bases, and 9 bases lay between the germline ends. This CDR3 is CASSLEYGAGELFF. The CDR3 bases are TGCGCCAGCAGCTTGGAATACGGGGCCGGGGAGCTGTTTTTT.

The chain couples TRBV25-1 to TRBJ1-1, with TRBD1 identical over 7 bases. Germline assignment: CDR1 MGHDK and CDR2 SYGVNS. This CDR3 contains 13 residues. The ends lost 6 bases at V and 1 base at J; junction bases unmatched: 2. CDR3 protein: CASRDRENTEAFF. CDR3 DNA sequence: TGTGCCAGCAGAGACAGGGAGAACACTGAAGCTTTCTTT.

The chain couples TRBV24-1 to TRBJ2-3; D is uncertain. V lost 6 bases and J lost 5, with 5 bases in between. The CDR3 sequence is 11 residues long. Per the germline V gene, CDR1 is KGHDR and CDR2 is SFDVKD. CDR3 region: CATSSRDTQYF. The DNA for the CDR3 is TGTGCCACCAGTTCCCGAGATACGCAGTATTTT.

This clonotype was detected a few times. The rearrangement joins TRBV7-9 to TRBJ2-7; D not resolved. This CDR3 comprises 12 residues. V shed 4 bases and J shed 4 bases, with 8 bases lying between them. Germline V gene sequence: CDR1 SEHNR, CDR2 FQNEAQ (reference sequence). CDR3 amino acids: CASSSSGYEQYF. DNA of the CDR3: TGTGCCAGCAGCTCTTCCGGGTACGAGCAGTACTTC.

The rearrangement links TRBV2 to TRBJ2-4; a possible D gene is TRBD1 (6 bases). CDR1 is SNHLY, CDR2 FYNNEI, per germline. Trimming shortened V by 9 bases and J by 3 bases, and 18 bases separated the two germline ends. There are 15 residues in the CDR3. The CDR3 DNA reads as TGTGCCAGAAGTTCGGCGGCAGGGGACAAAAACATTCAGTACTTC. Translation gives CARSSAAGDKNIQYF.

This sequence joins TRBV7-6 and TRBJ2-2, with 8 bases lining up with TRBD1. The CDR3 has 16 residues. Trimming at V came to 2 bases and at J to 6 bases, leaving 8 bases not matched to a gene. Germline V gives CDR1 SGHVS, CDR2 FNYEAQ. DNA for the CDR3: TGTGCCAGCAGCTTATATCAGGGGGCTACTGCCGGGGAGCTGTTTTTT. This gives the protein CASSLYQGATAGELFF.